These T cell receptor beta chains were read from a single sample in a study of CD8 T cells in ankylosing spondylitis. Each CDR3 protein gets one entry after TCRdb re-called the 5' RACE reads with MiXCR. Among hundreds of thousands of distinct CDR3 sequences listed, about 16% were seen once. The sequenced sample was blood, either unsorted or a sorted T cell fraction (not recorded which). Receptor source: a male donor with ankylosing spondylitis. CDR3s include the opening cysteine and the closing phenylalanine or tryptophan. Each record gives: clone size, D gene, J gene, V gene, CDR3 DNA, CDR3 protein. The D gene is left open where the match is weak. Clone size is not always given. Where it is, it says once, few, many or a class for expanded clones.

>-|TRBD2|TRBJ2-1|TRBV29-1
TGCAGCGTTACTAGCGGGAGTAGCAATGAGCAGTTCTTC
CSVTSGSSNEQFF
>few|-|TRBJ2-2|TRBV7-6
TGTGCCAGCAGCCACGACCTTTCAGGAAGGGAGCTGTTTTTT
CASSHDLSGRELFF
>many|TRBD2|TRBJ2-1|TRBV12-3/TRBV12-4
TGTGCCAGCACCGACATGACTAGCGGGAGTGGGAATGAGCAGTTCTTC
CASTDMTSGSGNEQFF
>-|TRBD2|TRBJ2-7|TRBV4-3
TGCGCCAGCAGCCAAGATCGCGGGGGTGTAGGGTACGAGCAGTACTTC
CASSQDRGGVGYEQYF
>-|TRBD2|TRBJ2-7|TRBV11-2
TGTGCCAGCAGCCCGGACCTCTATGTAGCGGGAGAGGGTTACGAGCAGTACTTC
CASSPDLYVAGEGYEQYF
>-|TRBD1|TRBJ2-2|TRBV28
TGTGCCAGCAGCTACAGGGGTCGGAGCGGGGAGCTGTTTTTT
CASSYRGRSGELFF
>many|TRBD2|TRBJ2-7|TRBV10-3
TGTGCCAGTGCCCTAGCGGGAGTGAGCGAGCAGTACTTC
CASALAGVSEQYF
>-|-|TRBJ1-2|TRBV6-2/TRBV6-3
TGTGCCAGCAGTCCCCTGGCGGGTGGCTACACCTTC
CASSPLAGGYTF
>few|-|TRBJ2-6|TRBV12-3/TRBV12-4
TGTGCCAGCAGTCCCACTCCTGAAGACAGGTATAGCTCTGGGGCCAACGTCCTGACTTTC
CASSPTPEDRYSSGANVLTF
>few|-|TRBJ1-2|TRBV27
TGTGCCAGCGGCATCTCAGACTATGGCTACACCTTC
CASGISDYGYTF
>-|TRBD1|TRBJ2-7|TRBV5-5
TGTGCCAGCAGCCCAGGGACAGCAGGCTACGAGCAGTACTTC
CASSPGTAGYEQYF
>few|-|TRBJ1-2|TRBV7-9
TGTGCCAGCAGCCAAGGAGGGGCGGCCTATGGCTACACCTTC
CASSQGGAAYGYTF
>few|TRBD2|TRBJ2-1|TRBV3-1
TGTGCCAGCAGCCCAGAAGGACTAGCGGGAAATGAGCAGTTCTTC
CASSPEGLAGNEQFF
>few|-|TRBJ1-1|TRBV29-1
TGCAGCGTGTTGACGGGCATGAACACTGAAGCTTTCTTT
CSVLTGMNTEAFF
>-|-|TRBJ1-5|TRBV27
TGTGCCAGCTCACCGGGGTTCGGCAATCAGCCCCAGCATTTT
CASSPGFGNQPQHF
>few|TRBD1|TRBJ1-4|TRBV4-1
TGCGCCAGCAGCCCTGGGACAGGTTTTAATGAAAAACTGTTTTTT
CASSPGTGFNEKLFF
>few|-|TRBJ2-7|TRBV20-1
TGCAGTGCTAGAGATCTCGTGCTCTACGAGCAGTACTTC
CSARDLVLYEQYF